A selection of T cell receptor beta chains follows, all from one sample in a study of T cell clonotyping in hematopoietic cell transplantation. Only in-frame clones appear in the TCRdb table, and some are missing; sequencing was by immunoSEQ multiplex PCR. The sample includes about 16,000 clones, roughly 88% of them seen just once. The sample comprised peripheral blood mononuclear cells. The receptors here all came from a man aged 45-60 years in good health. Some clones in this sample may be carry-over from other donors' samples. Both conserved end residues are part of each CDR3. A D gene is named only where the DNA matches it firmly. Size values are once, few and many counts, or a class for expanded clones, and some rows have none.

j_gene: TRBJ2-1
v_gene: TRBV25-1
d_gene: TRBD2
abundance: NA
CDR3aa: CASSESGLAEYNEQFF
CDR3nt: TGTGCCAGCAGTGAAAGTGGCCTAGCGGAATACAATGAGCAGTTCTTC

j_gene: TRBJ1-2
v_gene: TRBV6-5
d_gene: TRBD1
abundance: NA
CDR3aa: CASSRRDRLLYGYTF
CDR3nt: TGTGCCAGCAGTCGCCGGGACAGACTTCTCTATGGCTACACCTTC

j_gene: TRBJ1-5
v_gene: TRBV6-5
d_gene: TRBD1
abundance: NA
CDR3aa: CASSPGTGGNQPQHF
CDR3nt: TGTGCCAGCAGTCCCGGGACAGGGGGCAATCAGCCCCAGCATTTT

j_gene: TRBJ1-6
v_gene: TRBV9
d_gene: NA
abundance: few
CDR3aa: CASSGGRGLALHF
CDR3nt: TGTGCCAGCAGTGGGGGCCGGGGGCTGGCCCTCCACTTT

j_gene: TRBJ2-5
v_gene: TRBV7-2
d_gene: NA
abundance: NA
CDR3aa: CASSPQETQYF
CDR3nt: TGTGCCAGCAGCCCACAAGAGACCCAGTACTTC

j_gene: TRBJ1-3
v_gene: TRBV5-1
d_gene: NA
abundance: NA
CDR3aa: CASSFQGAGNTIYF
CDR3nt: TGCGCCAGCAGCTTCCAGGGTGCTGGAAACACCATATATTTT

j_gene: TRBJ2-2
v_gene: TRBV1
d_gene: NA
abundance: once
CDR3aa: CTSRLELARGELFF
CDR3nt: TGCACCAGCAGACTGGAGCTAGCCCGGGGGGAGCTGTTTTTT

j_gene: TRBJ2-1
v_gene: TRBV11-2
d_gene: TRBD2
abundance: NA
CDR3aa: CASSYRSGGYNEQFF
CDR3nt: TGTGCCAGCAGCTACCGGTCGGGGGGGTACAATGAGCAGTTCTTC

j_gene: TRBJ1-4
v_gene: TRBV4-3
d_gene: TRBD1
abundance: NA
CDR3aa: CASSFQGTGGEKLFF
CDR3nt: TGCGCCAGCAGCTTCCAAGGGACAGGGGGAGAAAAACTGTTTTTT

j_gene: TRBJ2-3
v_gene: TRBV28
d_gene: NA
abundance: NA
CDR3aa: CASSLSTDTQYF
CDR3nt: TGTGCCAGCAGTTTAAGCACAGATACGCAGTATTTT

j_gene: TRBJ1-4
v_gene: TRBV30
d_gene: NA
abundance: NA
CDR3aa: CAWSTNLGEKLFF
CDR3nt: TGTGCCTGGAGCACAAACTTGGGGGAAAAACTGTTTTTT

j_gene: TRBJ1-3
v_gene: TRBV6-5
d_gene: NA
abundance: NA
CDR3aa: CASSAGYSGNTIYF
CDR3nt: TGTGCCAGCAGTGCGGGTTACTCTGGAAACACCATATATTTT

j_gene: TRBJ1-1
v_gene: TRBV28
d_gene: TRBD1
abundance: NA
CDR3aa: CASSLFTGVGPEAFF
CDR3nt: TGTGCCAGCAGTTTGTTCACAGGGGTAGGTCCTGAAGCTTTCTTT

j_gene: TRBJ1-2
v_gene: TRBV30
d_gene: NA
abundance: NA
CDR3aa: CAWSVRSDSQGGF
CDR3nt: TGTGCCTGGAGTGTACGTTCGGACAGCCAAGGGGGCTTC

j_gene: TRBJ1-1
v_gene: TRBV7-9
d_gene: NA
abundance: NA
CDR3aa: CASSLGDAGDGEAFF
CDR3nt: TGTGCCAGCAGCTTAGGTGATGCGGGGGACGGTGAGGCTTTCTTT

j_gene: TRBJ1-6
v_gene: TRBV29-1
d_gene: TRBD1
abundance: NA
CDR3aa: CSVGGQGFGSPLHF
CDR3nt: TGCAGCGTTGGGGGACAGGGATTTGGTTCACCCCTCCACTTT